Shown below are 5 T cell receptor beta chains from a single sample sequenced in a study of blood T cell repertoires in COVID-19. Using immunoSEQ multiplex PCR, the repertoire was profiled, and TCRdb retains in-frame clones only, with some absent. The sample holds approximately 180,000 clones, under 90% seen once. Sequences were obtained from peripheral blood. Source of these receptors: a person between 70 and 80 years old with COVID-19, enrolled during active disease.

The CDR3 sequence: CASSYPQGMGNQPQHF. The CDR3 DNA follows: TGTGCCAGCAGTTACCCTCAGGGGATGGGCAATCAGCCCCAGCATTTT. This chain connects TRBV6-5 to TRBJ1-5, with a weak D call TRBD1 (6 bases). Germline CDR1 and CDR2: MNHEY and SVGAGI. This CDR3 region has 16 residues. V was cut by 2 bases and J by 2 bases, with 13 bases left in between.

The chain has TRBV28 and TRBJ2-7; D gene ambiguous. This CDR3 is built from 12 residues. Trimming pared 3 bases from V and 3 bases from J, leaving 6 bases between. Looked up from germline, CDR1 is MDHEN and CDR2 is SYDVKM. In nucleotides, the CDR3 is TGTGCCAGCAGTTTCCGTAGCTACGAGCAGTACTTC. This codes for CASSFRSYEQYF.

V is TRBV4-1 and J is TRBJ2-7; TRBD1 might be the D (6 bases). This CDR3 region has 15 residues. V was clipped by 3 bases and J by 0 bases, with 12 bases between them. CDR1 and CDR2 (germline): MGHRA, YSYEKL. The DNA of the CDR3 is TGCGCCAGCAGCCAGTTGGTAGGGGGCTCCTACGAGCAGTACTTC. Translating gives CASSQLVGGSYEQYF.

This clone was picked up a small number of times. The rearrangement links TRBV9 to TRBJ2-7, with 8 bases lining up with TRBD1. The V gene's germline CDR1 is SGDLS and CDR2 YYNGEE. V shed 0 bases and J 3 bases; nucleotides not matched to a gene: 2. This CDR3 is built from 14 residues. CDR3 sequence (DNA): TGTGCCAGCAGCGTAGAGACAGGGGACTACGAGCAGTACTTC. Translation gives CASSVETGDYEQYF.

The genes are TRBV19 and TRBJ1-2; 8 nucleotides agree with TRBD1. The CDR3 spans 13 residues. V dropped 5 bases and J dropped 8; count of bases not matched to a gene: 7. Germline V lookup: CDR1 LNHDA, CDR2 SQIVND (reference sequence). In nucleotides, the CDR3 is TGTGCCAGTAGTCCAACCCGGGACAGGGGCTACACCTTC. Protein product: CASSPTRDRGYTF.